This T cell receptor (beta chain) was captured in a study of cytomegalovirus exposure and HLA in healthy donors. Looked up from germline, CDR1 is WSHSY and CDR2 is SAAADI. The CDR3 covers 14 residues. Trimming removed 2 bases at V and 7 bases at J, with 14 bases between. Notes on the study in general: The records held CMV serostatus as the only immune exposure information. More clonal expansion characterized HLA-associated TCR beta chains than equally common others in a later analysis. TCR sequences were mostly rare, though some public TCRs occurred in many donors. Cytomegalovirus status, reportedly, was diagnosed with high specificity and sensitivity by the classifier.

For this clone: What it recognizes is unknown.

The primer mix had 60 Vbeta and 13 Jbeta primers. The protocol was immunoSEQ multiplex PCR, while the TCRdb copy is restricted to in-frame clones and leaves out a portion. The sample includes about 160,000 clones, roughly 84% of them seen just once. This clonotype was obtained from a boy aged 2 to 9 in good health and CMV-seronegative. The chain carries TRBV10-2 and TRBJ1-2; D uncertain. Sequencing input: PBMCs. CDR3 loop: CASSEPNFIGGYTF. CDR3 sequence (DNA): TGCGCCAGCAGTGAGCCCAACTTCATTGGTGGCTACACCTTC.